This T cell receptor beta chain stems from a study of cytomegalovirus exposure and HLA in healthy donors. General study findings and limits: In vitro checks showed that three CMV-associated chains really do target CMV antigens. The study listed approximately 160 cytomegalovirus-associated TCR beta chains.

Of note for this clone: Its antigen is unidentified.

The method was immunoSEQ multiplex PCR; TCRdb's version includes in-frame clones alone and lacks a portion of them. The sample includes 100,000 or so clones, around 87% of them seen just once. Germline lookup yields CDR1 SGHNT and CDR2 YYREEE (reference sequence). CDR3 length: 15 residues. Losses at the gene ends were 4 bases for V and 0 bases for J; bases not matched to a gene: 6. The rearrangement joins TRBV5-4 to TRBJ2-7, with 8 bases aligning to TRBD2. The sample comprised PBMCs. The clonotype comes from a woman under 30 in good health and CMV-seropositive. CDR3 in amino acids: CASSPGGSYSYEQYF. As DNA, the CDR3 is TGTGCCAGCAGCCCGGGAGGGTCCTACTCCTACGAGCAGTACTTC.